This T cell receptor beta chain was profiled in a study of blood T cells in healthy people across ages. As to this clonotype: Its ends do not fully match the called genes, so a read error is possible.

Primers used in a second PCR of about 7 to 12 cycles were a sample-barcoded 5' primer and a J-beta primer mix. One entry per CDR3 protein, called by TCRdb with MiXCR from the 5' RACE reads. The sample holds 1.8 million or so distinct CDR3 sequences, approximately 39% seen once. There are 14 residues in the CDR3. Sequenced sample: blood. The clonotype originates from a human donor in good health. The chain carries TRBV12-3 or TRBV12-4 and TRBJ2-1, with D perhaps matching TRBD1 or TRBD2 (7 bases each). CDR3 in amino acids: CAIQLREGANEQFF. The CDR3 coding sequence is TGCGCCATTCAGCTCAGGGAGGGGGCCAATGAGCAGTTCTTC.